Listed here are 25 T cell receptor beta chains from one sample, sequenced in a study of T cells in women clearing cervical HPV infection. TCRdb's copy holds only in-frame clones and misses some; the assay was immunoSEQ multiplex PCR. The sample has about 26,000 clones; the top ten hold 3.5% to 4%. The source material was blood buffy coat. The receptors shown here come from a woman between 18 and 75 years old with a cervical HPV16 infection that either progressed to CIN3+ or cleared (not recorded which).

A remark on this clone: The read is 3 residues too short to cover the CDR3 end, so that end is filled in from the germline J gene. The genes are TRBV20-1 and TRBJ2-7; 8 nucleotides agree with TRBD2. Trimming cost V 3 bases and J 0 bases; bases outside gene matches: 4. The V gene's germline CDR1 is DFQATT and CDR2 SNEGSKA (reference sequence). The CDR3 contains 14 residues. The CDR3: CSASGGGFSYEQYF. The sequenced part of the CDR3 DNA is TGCAGTGCTAGTGGCGGGGGGTTCTCCTACGAG.

As for this clone: The sequence runs out 3 residues before the end of the CDR3; the remainder is reconstructed from the germline J gene. The genes are TRBV14 and TRBJ2-7, with unresolved D. The V and J ends lost 2 bases and 3 bases respectively, with 8 bases between them. The CDR3 is made up of 13 amino acids. CDR1 and CDR2 (germline): SGHDN, FVKESK. The CDR3 sequence: CASSQNSLYEQYF. Incomplete CDR3 DNA: TGTGCCAGCAGCCAAAACAGTCTCTACGAG.

Points on this clone: The read finishes 3 residues shy of the CDR3 end, and the germline J gene is used to complete it. The sample holds other DNA sequences that translate to the same CDR3. V and J are TRBV6-4 and TRBJ1-1, with 9 bases matching TRBD1. This CDR3 spans 13 amino acids. Germline V gene data show CDR1 as MRHNA and CDR2 as SNTAGT. The J segment lost 1 base and the V segment lost 6 bases, leaving 0 bases of the junction unmatched. CDR3 in amino acids: CASRDRGNTEAFF. The DNA read from the CDR3 is TGTGCCAGCAGGGACAGGGGGAACACTGAA.

Notes on this clone: The CDR3 end is not reached by the read, which stops 3 residues before it; the germline J gene fills it in. The chain combines TRBV5-6 with TRBJ2-7; D is unresolved. Between the trimmed V and J ends, which lost 0 bases and 6 bases, there was a span of 7 bases. Germline CDR1 and CDR2: SGHDT and YYEEEE. The CDR3 length is 12 residues. The sequenced CDR3 bases are TGTGCCAGCAGCTTGGAAGGGCTCGAG. This gives the protein CASSLEGLE. The complete CDR3 protein is CASSLEGLEQYF. The variable domain in full, with the rest retrieved from reference TRBV5-6 and TRBJ2-7, is DAGVTQSPTHLIKTRGQQVTLRCSPKSGHDTVSWYQQALGQGPQFIFQYYEEEERQRGNFPDRFSGHQFPNYSSELNVNALLLGDSALYLCASSLEGLEQYFGPGTRLTVT.

Note on this clone: The observed sequence ends 3 residues before the CDR3 terminus, with the missing tail filled in from the germline J gene. The genes are TRBV13 and TRBJ2-7; 12 bases line up with TRBD2. With 1 base clipped from V and 1 base from J, the junction kept 2 bases outside the gene matches. CDR3 length equals 16 residues. CDR1 is PRHDT, CDR2 FYEKMQ, per germline (reference sequence). Here the CDR3 reads CASSLALAGGSYEQYF. The covered CDR3 bases are TGTGCCAGCAGCTTAGCCCTAGCGGGGGGGTCCTACGAG.

In regard to this clone: The read stops 3 residues short of the end of the CDR3; the missing end is completed from the germline J gene. The V gene is TRBV3-1 (or the pseudogene TRBV3-2), the J gene TRBJ2-3; TRBD2 aligns across 16 bases. V lost 2 bases to trimming and J lost 8 bases; unmatched junction nucleotides: 7. Germline V gene sequence: CDR1 LGHDT, CDR2 YNNKEL (reference sequence). The CDR3 has 17 amino acids. The CDR3 loop is CASSQRAGLAGGSTQYF. The CDR3 DNA, read in part, is TGTGCCAGCAGCCAAAGAGCGGGACTAGCGGGGGGGAGTACG.

The DNA read from the CDR3 is TGTGCCAGTACAGGGGGGCACCCAGATACG. Residues: CASTGGHPDT. The entire CDR3 reads CASTGGHPDTQYF. This chain connects TRBV19 to TRBJ2-3; D might be TRBD1 (7 bases). The read comes to an end 3 residues before the CDR3 does, leaving the germline J gene to fill in the end. Per germline, CDR1 LNHDA and CDR2 SQIVND (reference sequence). V lost 7 bases to trimming and J lost 4 bases, with 12 bases between them. This CDR3 spans 13 amino acids.

This clone ranks as medium-sized (0.01 to 0.1%) in terms of frequency. Read sequence stops 3 residues before the CDR3 end, and the germline J gene provides the missing end. The genes are TRBV5-1 and TRBJ2-2; D is perhaps TRBD1 (5 bases). V was cut by 0 bases and J by 7 bases, with 7 bases left in between. The CDR3 consists of 13 residues. From germline, CDR1 is SGHRS and CDR2 YFSETQ. The DNA read from the CDR3 is TGCGCCAGCAGCTTGGCCACAGGCGGGGAG. This sequence encodes CASSLATGGE. In full, the CDR3 is CASSLATGGELFF.

By frequency, this clone registers medium-sized (0.01 to 0.1%). The sequence runs out 3 residues before the end of the CDR3; the remainder is reconstructed from the germline J gene. The rearrangement joins TRBV7-3 to TRBJ2-5; D perhaps matches TRBD1 (6 bases). The CDR3 is 15 residues long. Trimming cost V 5 bases and J 2 bases, with 15 bases left between them. Germline V gene data show CDR1 as SGHTA and CDR2 as FQGTGA. CDR3 residues: CASSALWGPQETQYF. The sequenced part of the CDR3 DNA is TGTGCCAGCAGCGCCCTATGGGGGCCGCAAGAGACC.

Turning to this clone: Relative to the germline gene, one junction end is altered; a read error may explain this. From the germline J gene comes the end of the CDR3, since the read stops 3 residues before it. V and J are TRBV4-2 and TRBJ1-2; the D is unclear. CDR3 length: 13 residues. Germline V gives CDR1 LGHNA, CDR2 YNFKEQ. CDR3: CASSQDYWAGYTF. The DNA read from the CDR3 is TGCGCCAGCAGCCAAGACTACTGGGCTGGC.

A word on this clone: The read terminates 3 residues ahead of where the CDR3 ends, so the germline J gene completes it. This sequence joins TRBV19 and TRBJ1-6, with a weak D call TRBD1 (6 bases). CDR1 is LNHDA and CDR2 is SQIVND in the germline V gene (reference sequence). The V and J ends lost 10 bases and 6 bases respectively, with 16 bases between them. This CDR3 contains 14 residues. The sequenced part of the CDR3 DNA is TGTGCCACCGAACCGGGACAACTTAATTCACCC. This gives the protein CATEPGQLNSP. The complete CDR3 protein is CATEPGQLNSPLHF. The full variable domain, completed using reference TRBV19 and TRBJ1-6, is DGGITQSPKYLFRKEGQNVTLSCEQNLNHDAMYWYRQDPGQGLRLIYYSQIVNDFQKGDIAEGYSVSREKKESFPLTVTSAQKNPTAFYLCATEPGQLNSPLHFGNGTRLTVT.

Regarding this clone: The read ends 3 residues before the CDR3 terminus; that terminus is restored from the germline J gene. V is TRBV19 and J is TRBJ1-1, with D possibly matching TRBD1 (5 bases). The V gene's germline CDR1 is LNHDA and CDR2 SQIVND (reference sequence). The CDR3 loop spans 15 amino acids. Deletions cut 3 bases from V and 0 bases from J, with 11 bases between. Incomplete CDR3 DNA: TGTGCCAGTAGTATCTTCGACAGAATGAACACTGAA. It is translated as CASSIFDRMNTE. The CDR3 as a whole reads CASSIFDRMNTEAFF.

Turning to this clone: At one of its ends the junction is not consistent with the germline gene, which may arise from a read error. This sample includes further DNA sequences coding for the same CDR3. CDR3 bases read: TGTGCTAGCAGCTTAGGGGCAGGTCCTGGAAACACT. Encoded protein: CASSLGAGPGNT. The CDR3 reads in full as CASSLGAGPGNTIYF. The chain employs TRBV7-7 and TRBJ1-3; D may be TRBD1 (5 bases). The observed sequence ends 3 residues before the CDR3 terminus, with the missing tail filled in from the germline J gene. Germline V CDR1 and CDR2: SSHAT, FNYEAQ (reference sequence). This CDR3 contains 15 residues.

Regarding this clone: Read sequence stops 3 residues before the CDR3 end, and the germline J gene provides the missing end. The chain is built from TRBV30 and TRBJ2-3; no firm D call. CDR1 GTSNPN and CDR2 SVGIG come from the germline V gene (reference sequence). CDR3 length: 13 amino acids. V gave up 5 bases and J gave up 4 bases, with 13 bases separating them. The part of the CDR3 DNA that was read is TGTGCCTGGCGCACCAGATTTTCAGATACG. The encoded protein is CAWRTRFSDT. The full CDR3 reads CAWRTRFSDTQYF.

As to this clone: The sequenced fragment ends 3 residues before the CDR3 boundary, so the rest is inferred from the germline J gene. The genes are TRBV12-3 or TRBV12-4 and TRBJ2-5, with 12 bases that match TRBD2. The trim removed 5 bases at V and 5 bases at J, leaving 6 bases unmatched. The CDR3 runs to 15 residues. CDR3 DNA, as far as it was read: TGTGCCAGCAGTCCTAGCGGGGGGGCCCGGGAGACC. Its translation: CASSPSGGARET. The full CDR3 is CASSPSGGARETQYF.

On this clone: The read finishes 3 residues shy of the CDR3 end, and the germline J gene is used to complete it. The chain links TRBV18 to TRBJ2-5, with D unclear. In germline, CDR1 is KGHSH, CDR2 LQKENI. Trimming left V 2 bases short and J 1 base short, with 11 bases between. CDR3 length: 15 residues. Incomplete CDR3 DNA: TGTGCCAGCTCACCATTTCTCCCTAGCCAAGAGACC. Translation: CASSPFLPSQET. The full-length CDR3 reads as CASSPFLPSQETQYF.

Concerning this clone itself: The observed sequence ends 3 residues before the CDR3 terminus, with the missing tail filled in from the germline J gene. The chain links TRBV5-1 to TRBJ2-5; the match to TRBD2 covers 11 bases. In germline, CDR1 is SGHRS, CDR2 YFSETQ. There are 15 residues in the CDR3. V was pared by 7 bases and J by 3 bases, with 8 bases of the junction left unmatched. The chain's CDR3 is CASDRGSGGEETQYF. The part of the CDR3 DNA that was read is TGCGCCAGCGACAGAGGTAGCGGGGGGGAAGAGACC.

For this clone: The read ends 3 residues shy of where the CDR3 ends; the end is completed using the germline J gene. The gene calls are TRBV18 and TRBJ2-7; 8 positions match TRBD2. Germline lookup yields CDR1 KGHSH and CDR2 LQKENI. The CDR3 contains 14 residues. J lost 6 bases, V lost 5 bases, and 9 bases had no gene match. The part of the CDR3 DNA that was read is TGTGCCAGCTCAGCCGACGCGGGGGGATGCGAG. Amino acid sequence: CASSADAGGCE. The whole CDR3 sequence reads CASSADAGGCEQYF.

Comment on this clone: The CDR3 goes on 3 residues after the read ends, and that part is filled in from the germline J gene. The chain carries TRBV19 and TRBJ1-5; 8 bases map to TRBD1. The germline V gene has CDR1 LNHDA and CDR2 SQIVND (reference sequence). The CDR3 length is 14 residues. V lost 6 bases, J lost 4 bases, and 5 bases stayed unmatched. The covered CDR3 bases are TGTGCCAGTAGAAACAGGGGGGGTAATCAGCCC. Translated, it gives CASRNRGGNQP. The entire CDR3 protein reads CASRNRGGNQPQHF.

A remark on this clone: Sequencing ends 3 residues short of the CDR3 end; the germline J gene provides the rest. The chain has TRBV7-8 and TRBJ2-7; D is uncertain. CDR1 is SGHVS, CDR2 FQNEAQ, per germline. This CDR3 has 12 amino acids. V was trimmed by 3 bases and J by 3 bases, leaving 6 bases between them. This chain's CDR3 is CASSFRIYEQYF. Incomplete CDR3 DNA: TGTGCCAGCAGCTTTAGAATCTACGAG.

The CDR3 loop is CASSLGGTGGNTEAFF. CDR3 DNA, as far as it was read: TGTGCCAGCAGCTTAGGCGGGACAGGGGGGAACACTGAA. The chain has TRBV7-3 and TRBJ1-1, with 11 bases aligning to TRBD1. The read halts 3 residues ahead of the CDR3 end, with the missing end drawn from the germline J gene. The ends lost 2 bases at V and 1 base at J; junction bases unmatched: 3. The CDR3 sequence is 16 residues long. Germline CDR1 reads SGHTA; CDR2 reads FQGTGA.

Points on this clone: The CDR3 end is not reached by the read, which stops 3 residues before it; the germline J gene fills it in. J is TRBJ1-2 and V is TRBV18, with D unclear. There are 13 residues in the CDR3. CDR1 and CDR2 from the germline V gene are KGHSH and LQKENI. CDR3 residues: CASSTSAGDTYTF. CDR3 bases read: TGTGCCAGCTCAACTAGCGCCGGAGATACC.

Concerning this clone: An end of the junction does not agree with germline; a read error may underlie this. The read ends 3 residues shy of where the CDR3 ends; the end is completed using the germline J gene. The chain recombines TRBV7-8 with TRBJ2-7; 10 positions match TRBD2. In germline, CDR1 is SGHVS, CDR2 FQNEAQ. This CDR3 contains 15 residues. CDR3 sequence: CAGSLASGGRYEQYF. The covered CDR3 bases are TGTGCCGGCAGCTTGGCTAGCGGGGGCCGGTACGAG.

Concerning this clone itself: The DNA ends 3 residues before the CDR3 does, and the rest of the CDR3 is filled in from the germline J gene. V is TRBV7-2 and J is TRBJ1-2; the D gene is possibly TRBD1 (5 bases). Germline V lookup: CDR1 SGHTA, CDR2 FQGNSA. The CDR3 totals 15 residues. CDR3 sequence: CASSLGLAGGDTYTF. Incomplete CDR3 DNA: TGTGCCAGCAGCTTGGGACTAGCGGGAGGGGATACC.

As regards this clone: Read sequence stops 3 residues before the CDR3 end, and the germline J gene provides the missing end. V is TRBV20-1 and J is TRBJ1-6; D perhaps matches TRBD1 (6 bases). Germline V CDR1 and CDR2: DFQATT, SNEGSKA (reference sequence). V was pared by 5 bases and J by 7 bases, with 24 bases between. This CDR3 spans 17 amino acids. CDR3 sequence reads: CSAPSPRGLLRNSPLHF. The CDR3 bases that were read are TGCAGTGCTCCCAGCCCCAGGGGTCTCCTGCGCAATTCACCC.